What follows are 7 T cell receptor beta chains derived from one specimen sequenced in a study of cytomegalovirus exposure and HLA in healthy donors. Both 60 Vbeta primers and 13 Jbeta primers went into the PCR. Profiling relied on immunoSEQ multiplex PCR, and the TCRdb table lists in-frame clones only, not all of them. The data hold 150,000 to 200,000 clones, with 75% to 90% observed a single time. Specimen: PBMCs. The source of these receptors is a man between 18 and 35 years old in good health and CMV-seropositive.

The chain has TRBV5-1 and TRBJ1-1, with D possibly TRBD1 on 6 matching bases. V was pared by 7 bases and J by 7 bases, with 17 bases between. The CDR3 sequence is 13 residues long. CDR1 is SGHRS and CDR2 is YFSETQ in the germline V gene. CDR3 nucleotides: TGCGCCAGCTCCGAGAGGGGGGGAGGTGAAGCTTTCTTT. Its protein product is CASSERGGGEAFF. The full variable domain, completed using reference TRBV5-1 and TRBJ1-1, is KAGVTQTPRYLIKTRGQQVTLSCSPISGHRSVSWYQQTPGQGLQFLFEYFSETQRNKGNFPGRFSGRQFSNSRSEMNVSTLELGDSALYLCASSERGGGEAFFGQGTRLTVV.

In its sample, this clone was seen a few times. The chain combines TRBV4-3 with TRBJ1-5; TRBD1 matches at 7 bases. The J segment lost 2 bases and the V segment lost 3 bases, leaving 4 bases of the junction unmatched. The germline V gene encodes CDR1 LGHNA and CDR2 YSLEER. The CDR3 contains 15 residues. The CDR3 DNA sequence: TGCGCCAGCAGCCAGGATGGACAGGGCAATCAGCCCCAGCATTTT. It translates to CASSQDGQGNQPQHF.

This chain connects TRBV6-1 to TRBJ1-5; tentative D call: TRBD1 (6 bases). The germline CDR1 and CDR2 sequences are MNHNS and SASEGT. Trimming pared 7 bases from V and 4 bases from J, leaving 11 bases between. The CDR3 contains 13 residues. DNA for the CDR3: TGTGCCAGCACTGGGGACATGAATCAGCCCCAGCATTTT. It is translated as CASTGDMNQPQHF.

This CDR3 reads CASGGQGGKPQHF. The CDR3, as DNA: TGTGCCAGCGGAGGACAGGGAGGAAAGCCCCAGCATTTT. The rearrangement joins TRBV9 to TRBJ1-5; the match to TRBD1 covers 8 bases. Germline assignment: CDR1 SGDLS and CDR2 YYNGEE. This CDR3 region has 13 residues. Trimming cost V 7 bases and J 8 bases; bases outside gene matches: 8.

This CDR3 reads CSVHGQGWGYTF. The CDR3 DNA sequence: TGCAGCGTTCACGGACAGGGGTGGGGCTACACCTTC. V gene TRBV29-1 combines with J gene TRBJ1-2, with 9 bases that match TRBD1. Unmatched junction bases numbered 6, after V lost 5 bases and J lost 8 bases. Germline V gene lookup returns CDR1 SQVTM and CDR2 ANQGSEA. The length of the CDR3 is 12 residues.

This clone was recorded once. This chain's CDR3 is CATSRDLGEYGYTF. Written as DNA, the CDR3 is TGTGCCACCAGCAGAGACCTCGGAGAATATGGCTACACCTTC. This chain joins TRBV15 and TRBJ1-2; D remains unclear. The CDR3 contains 14 residues. Trimming stripped 0 bases from V and 5 bases from J, with 10 bases between. Germline CDR1 and CDR2: LNHNV and YYDKDF (reference sequence).

This chain connects TRBV6-5 to TRBJ1-5, with D possibly matching TRBD1 (5 bases). Germline lookup yields CDR1 MNHEY and CDR2 SVGAGI. The CDR3 totals 14 residues. The ends were cut back, 5 bases at V and 5 bases at J, with 13 bases in the middle. CDR3 residues: CASSTDRVDQPQHF. The CDR3 DNA follows: TGTGCCAGCAGTACCGACAGAGTGGATCAGCCCCAGCATTTT.